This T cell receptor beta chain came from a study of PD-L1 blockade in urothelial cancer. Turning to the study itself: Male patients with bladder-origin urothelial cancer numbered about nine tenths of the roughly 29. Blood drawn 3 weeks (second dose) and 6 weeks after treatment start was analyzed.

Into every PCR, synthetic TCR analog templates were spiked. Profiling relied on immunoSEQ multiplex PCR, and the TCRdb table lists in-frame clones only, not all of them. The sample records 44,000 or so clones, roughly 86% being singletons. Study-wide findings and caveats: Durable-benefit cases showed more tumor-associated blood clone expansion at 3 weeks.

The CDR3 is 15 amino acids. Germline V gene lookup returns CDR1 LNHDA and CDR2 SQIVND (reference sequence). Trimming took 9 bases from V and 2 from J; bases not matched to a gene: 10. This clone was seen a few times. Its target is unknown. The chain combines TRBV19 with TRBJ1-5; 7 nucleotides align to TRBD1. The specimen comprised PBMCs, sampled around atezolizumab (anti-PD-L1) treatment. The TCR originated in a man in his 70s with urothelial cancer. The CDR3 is CASRAGTEGNQPQHF. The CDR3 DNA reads TGTGCCAGCAGGGCCGGGACAGAGGGCAATCAGCCCCAGCATTTT.